A single sample is the source of the 15 T cell receptor beta chains below, sequenced in a study of molecular identifiers for immune sequencing clone quantification. TCRdb called the PCR reads again in MiXCR, with one record for every CDR3 protein. The data hold hundreds of thousands of distinct CDR3 sequences, with 25% observed a single time. Sequenced material: naive CD8+ T cells from blood, with Jurkat cell RNA spiked in. Subset noted: FACS-sorted CD8+CD4-CCR7+CD45RA+ naive T cells. These TCRs come from a human donor in good health. Some libraries in this study had Jurkat cell RNA spiked in.

This clonotype has a handful of counts. The chain links TRBV7-6 to TRBJ2-1; D call uncertain. Trimming removed 4 bases from V and 5 bases from J, with 9 bases in between. The CDR3 runs 13 residues. Germline V gives CDR1 SGHVS, CDR2 FNYEAQ. CDR3 sequence: CASSSGANNEQFF. The CDR3 nucleotides are TGTGCCAGCAGCTCAGGAGCAAACAATGAGCAGTTCTTC. Full variable domain (missing parts from reference TRBV7-6 and TRBJ2-1): GAGVSQSPRYKVTKRGQDVALRCDPISGHVSLYWYRQALGQGPEFLTYFNYEAQQDKSGLPNDRFSAERPEGSISTLTIQRTEQRDSAMYRCASSSGANNEQFFGPGTRLTVL.

The chain uses TRBV27 and TRBJ2-5; D possibly corresponds to TRBD1 (5 bases). The CDR3 extends over 13 amino acids. Deletions cut 6 bases from V and 5 bases from J, with 13 bases between. CDR1 and CDR2 from the germline V gene are MNHEY and SMNVEV (reference sequence). As DNA, the CDR3 is TGTGCCAGCAGATTTAGGGGTGGGGAGACCCAGTACTTC. Translation: CASRFRGGETQYF.

The chain is built from TRBV5-4 and TRBJ2-7; D is undetermined. This CDR3 region has 13 residues. Trimming took off 4 bases at V and 5 bases at J, with 13 bases between the two ends. The germline gives CDR1 SGHNT, CDR2 YYREEE (reference sequence). The CDR3 spells CASSPSVGNEQYF. The CDR3 DNA reads TGTGCCAGCAGCCCATCGGTGGGGAACGAGCAGTACTTC.

The rearrangement joins TRBV5-6 to TRBJ1-2; TRBD1 might be the D (5 bases). This CDR3 spans 14 amino acids. Germline V gene sequence: CDR1 SGHDT, CDR2 YYEEEE. Trimming removed 0 bases at V and 10 bases at J, with 16 bases between. For the CDR3, the DNA is TGTGCCAGCAGCTTGGGGGGCCCGGGAATCGACTACACCTTC. This gives the protein CASSLGGPGIDYTF.

The sample holds a few counts of this clonotype. The chain uses TRBV7-9 and TRBJ1-3; D call uncertain. Trimming removed 7 bases from V and 0 bases from J, with 16 bases in between. Looked up from germline, CDR1 is SEHNR and CDR2 is FQNEAQ (reference sequence). The CDR3 extends over 16 amino acids. CDR3 nucleotides: TGTGCCAGCACCCCCGGTCCGACCAACTCTGGAAACACCATATATTTT. Amino acid sequence: CASTPGPTNSGNTIYF.

About this clonotype: A much larger clonotype is one base distant, so this may be a read error. The V gene is TRBV29-1, the J gene TRBJ2-5; 13 bases map to TRBD2. The CDR3 sequence is 14 residues long. CDR1 is SQVTM, CDR2 ANQGSEA, per germline. The CDR3 coding sequence is TGCGGCGTTGAGGGACTAGCGGGACAGGAGACCCAGTACTTC. Its translation is CGVEGLAGQETQYF.

This clonotype has at least ten counts. V and J are TRBV12-3 or TRBV12-4 and TRBJ2-6, with 9 bases that match TRBD1. V gave up 6 bases and J gave up 0 bases; unmatched junction bases: 9. The CDR3 is made up of 18 amino acids. For the CDR3, the DNA is TGTGCCAGCAGAGGGACAGGGTCAAAGAGCTCTGGGGCCAACGTCCTGACTTTC. It yields the protein CASRGTGSKSSGANVLTF.

The genes are TRBV20-1 and TRBJ2-1; D might be TRBD1 or TRBD2, each matching 5 bases. Germline assignment: CDR1 DFQATT and CDR2 SNEGSKA (reference sequence). Trimming removed 0 bases from V and 0 bases from J, with 21 bases in between. The CDR3 contains 19 residues. The CDR3 loop reads CSARDLGERSMRSYNEQFF. CDR3 nucleotides: TGCAGTGCTAGAGATCTGGGGGAACGTTCAATGCGCTCCTACAATGAGCAGTTCTTC.

This rearrangement joins TRBV5-1 to TRBJ2-7; TRBD2 is a possible D gene (5 bases). The CDR3 runs 16 residues. Germline values: CDR1 SGHRS, CDR2 YFSETQ. V lost 4 bases and J 6 bases, leaving 23 bases between the germline ends. The CDR3 bases are TGCGCCAGCAGCACCAACTCGGGATATGTTGGCTGCGAGCAGTACTTC. Translation gives CASSTNSGYVGCEQYF.

This clonotype came up many times. The gene calls are TRBV5-4 and TRBJ2-2; D gene ambiguous. The germline V gene encodes CDR1 SGHNT and CDR2 YYREEE (reference sequence). CDR3 length: 14 amino acids. The V gene lost 0 bases and the J gene lost 4 bases, with 7 bases spanning the gap. DNA for the CDR3: TGTGCCAGCAGCTTGGCCGACGGCACCGGGGAGCTGTTTTTT. Translating gives CASSLADGTGELFF.

Note on this clonotype: This may arise from a read error, as a much more abundant clone is one base away. This chain connects TRBV4-3 to TRBJ2-1; TRBD1 aligns across 10 bases. The CDR3 has 15 amino acids. CDR1 and CDR2 (germline): LGHNA, YSLEER. CDR3 sequence (DNA): TGCGCCAGCAGCGCGGGACAGGGGTCCTCCAATGAGCAGCTCTTC. It yields the protein CASSAGQGSSNEQLF.

The table lists this clonotype with many counts. This chain joins TRBV29-1 and TRBJ1-2; D gene ambiguous. Germline loops: CDR1 SQVTM, CDR2 ANQGSEA. V shed 3 bases and J shed 2 bases, with 7 bases lying between them. The CDR3 length is 12 residues. The CDR3 region is CSVDERNYGYTF. DNA for the CDR3: TGCAGCGTTGACGAGAGAAACTATGGCTACACCTTC.

J is TRBJ1-1 and V is TRBV5-5; D gene unclear. The germline V gene has CDR1 SGHKS and CDR2 YYEKEE (reference sequence). The CDR3 runs to 13 residues. V dropped 8 bases and J dropped 2 bases, with 13 bases sitting between them. This CDR3 is CASDGGHNTEAFF. CDR3 in DNA: TGTGCCAGTGACGGTGGGCACAACACTGAAGCTTTCTTT.

This clonotype was detected a few times. The V and J genes are TRBV7-9 and TRBJ2-1, with TRBD2 matching over 12 bases. With V trimmed by 1 base and J by 10 bases, 5 bases remained unmatched. Per the germline V gene, CDR1 is SEHNR and CDR2 is FQNEAQ (reference sequence). This CDR3 contains 15 residues. The CDR3 nucleotides read TGTGCCAGCAGCTTAGAACTAGCGGGAGGATGGGAGCAGTTCTTC. Its protein is CASSLELAGGWEQFF.

The gene calls are TRBV20-1 and TRBJ2-7; 10 bases are a match to TRBD1. Germline trimming cut 7 bases from V and 4 bases from J; bases unmatched to any gene: 7. In germline, CDR1 is DFQATT, CDR2 SNEGSKA (reference sequence). CDR3 length equals 13 residues. The CDR3 nucleotides are TGCAGTGGTTCACCGGGACAGGGGTACGAGCAGTACTTC. It encodes CSGSPGQGYEQYF.